The following is a TCR beta chain sequence with its context. The sample is drawn from a study of blood T cell repertoires in COVID-19. Whole-study context: Both acute and convalescent COVID-19 samples were obtained from the United States, Italy and Spain. Sample material is recorded as cDNA or gDNA derived from T cells, B-cell-depleted T cells, or PBMCs.

How the authors handled the data: By means of reference gene primer amplification, nucleated cell counts were estimated. The assay was immunoSEQ multiplex PCR, and TCRdb's table has in-frame clones only and misses some. That table supplies the V and J calls and clone size; D and trimming were determined from the DNA. Among under 350,000 clones listed, approximately 85% were seen once. The germline V gene encodes CDR1 SGDLS and CDR2 YYNGEE. Trimming took 0 bases from V and 5 from J, leaving 8 bases between them. CDR3 length: 14 amino acids. The chain links TRBV9 to TRBJ2-2; D unresolved. The source is a human donor in a cohort sampled during active COVID-19. Sequencing was performed on peripheral blood. CDR3 protein: CASSVESRTGELFF. The CDR3 DNA follows: TGTGCCAGCAGCGTAGAATCTCGTACCGGGGAGCTGTTTTTT.